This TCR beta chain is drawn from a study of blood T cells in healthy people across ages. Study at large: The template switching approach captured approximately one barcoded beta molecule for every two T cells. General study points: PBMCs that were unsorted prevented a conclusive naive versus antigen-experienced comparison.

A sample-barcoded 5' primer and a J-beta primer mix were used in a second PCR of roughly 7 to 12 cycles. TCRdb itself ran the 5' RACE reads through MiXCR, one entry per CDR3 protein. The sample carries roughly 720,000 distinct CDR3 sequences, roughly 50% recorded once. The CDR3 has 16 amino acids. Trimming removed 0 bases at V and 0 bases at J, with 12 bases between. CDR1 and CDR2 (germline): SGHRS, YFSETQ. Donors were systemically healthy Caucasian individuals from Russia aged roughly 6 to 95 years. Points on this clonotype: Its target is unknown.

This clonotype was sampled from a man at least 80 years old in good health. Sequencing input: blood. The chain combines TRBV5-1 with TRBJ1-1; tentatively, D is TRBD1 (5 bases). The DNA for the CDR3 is TGCGCCAGCAGCTTGGCCCCGACAGAAATGAACACTGAAGCTTTCTTT. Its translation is CASSLAPTEMNTEAFF. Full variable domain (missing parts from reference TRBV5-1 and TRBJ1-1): KAGVTQTPRYLIKTRGQQVTLSCSPISGHRSVSWYQQTPGQGLQFLFEYFSETQRNKGNFPGRFSGRQFSNSRSEMNVSTLELGDSALYLCASSLAPTEMNTEAFFGQGTRLTVV.